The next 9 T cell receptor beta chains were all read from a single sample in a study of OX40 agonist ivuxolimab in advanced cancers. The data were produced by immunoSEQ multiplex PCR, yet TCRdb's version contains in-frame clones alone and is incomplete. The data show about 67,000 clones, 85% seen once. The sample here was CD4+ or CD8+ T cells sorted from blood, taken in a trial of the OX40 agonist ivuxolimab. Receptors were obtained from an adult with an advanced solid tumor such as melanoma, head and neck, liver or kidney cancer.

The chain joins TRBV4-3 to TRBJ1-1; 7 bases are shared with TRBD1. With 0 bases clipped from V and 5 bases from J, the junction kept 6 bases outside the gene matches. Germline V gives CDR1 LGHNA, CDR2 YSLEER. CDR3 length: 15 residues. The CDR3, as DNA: TGCGCCAGCAGCCAAGAGAGACAGGGAAGAACTGAAGCTTTCTTT. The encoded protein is CASSQERQGRTEAFF.

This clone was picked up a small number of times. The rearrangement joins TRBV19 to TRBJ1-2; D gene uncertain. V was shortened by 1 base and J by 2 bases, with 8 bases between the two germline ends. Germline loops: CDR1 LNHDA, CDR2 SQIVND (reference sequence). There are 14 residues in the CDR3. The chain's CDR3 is CASSIGAGNYGYTF. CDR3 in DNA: TGTGCCAGTAGTATAGGAGCAGGCAACTATGGCTACACCTTC. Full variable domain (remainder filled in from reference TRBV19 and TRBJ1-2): DGGITQSPKYLFRKEGQNVTLSCEQNLNHDAMYWYRQDPGQGLRLIYYSQIVNDFQKGDIAEGYSVSREKKESFPLTVTSAQKNPTAFYLCASSIGAGNYGYTFGSGTRLTVV.

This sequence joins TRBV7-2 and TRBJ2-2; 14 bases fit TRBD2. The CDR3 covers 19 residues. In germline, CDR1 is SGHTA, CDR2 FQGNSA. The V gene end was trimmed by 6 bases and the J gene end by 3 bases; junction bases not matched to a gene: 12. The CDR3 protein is CASRRSGTSGGRDTGELFF. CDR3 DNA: TGTGCCAGCAGACGTTCCGGGACTAGCGGGGGCCGGGACACCGGGGAGCTGTTTTTT. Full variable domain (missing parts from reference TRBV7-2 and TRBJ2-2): GAGVSQSPSNKVTEKGKDVELRCDPISGHTALYWYRQSLGQGLEFLIYFQGNSAPDKSGLPSDRFSAERTGGSVSTLTIQRTQQEDSAVYLCASRRSGTSGGRDTGELFFGEGSRLTVL.

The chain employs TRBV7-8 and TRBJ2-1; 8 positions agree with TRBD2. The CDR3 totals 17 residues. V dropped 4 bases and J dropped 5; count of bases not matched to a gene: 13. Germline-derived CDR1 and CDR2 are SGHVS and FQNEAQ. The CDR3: CASSYYQAGVGDNEQFF. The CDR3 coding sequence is TGTGCCAGCAGCTACTATCAAGCGGGAGTAGGGGACAATGAGCAGTTCTTC.

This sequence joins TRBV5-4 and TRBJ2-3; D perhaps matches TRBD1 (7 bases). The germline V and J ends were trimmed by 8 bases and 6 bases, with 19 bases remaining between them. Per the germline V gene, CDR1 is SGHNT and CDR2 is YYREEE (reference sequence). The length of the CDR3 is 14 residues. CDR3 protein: CASKRGGGVDTQYF. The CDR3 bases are TGTGCCAGTAAGAGAGGGGGCGGGGTGGATACGCAGTATTTT.

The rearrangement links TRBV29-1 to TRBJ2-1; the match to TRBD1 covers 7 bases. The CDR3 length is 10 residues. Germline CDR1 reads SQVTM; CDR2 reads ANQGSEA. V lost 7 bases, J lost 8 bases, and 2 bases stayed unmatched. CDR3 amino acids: CSGQGYEQFF. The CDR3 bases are TGCAGCGGACAGGGCTATGAGCAGTTCTTC.

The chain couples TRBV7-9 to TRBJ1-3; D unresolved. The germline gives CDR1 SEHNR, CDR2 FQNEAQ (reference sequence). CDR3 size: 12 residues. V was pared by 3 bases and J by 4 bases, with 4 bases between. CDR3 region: CASSLYGNTIYF. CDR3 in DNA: TGTGCCAGCAGCTTGTACGGAAACACCATATATTTT.

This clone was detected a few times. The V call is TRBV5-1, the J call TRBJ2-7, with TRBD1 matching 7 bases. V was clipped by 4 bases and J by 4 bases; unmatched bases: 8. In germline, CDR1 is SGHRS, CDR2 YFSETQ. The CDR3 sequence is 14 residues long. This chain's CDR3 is CASSAGTAGYEQYF. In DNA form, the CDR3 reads TGCGCCAGCAGCGCAGGGACAGCCGGTTACGAGCAGTACTTC.

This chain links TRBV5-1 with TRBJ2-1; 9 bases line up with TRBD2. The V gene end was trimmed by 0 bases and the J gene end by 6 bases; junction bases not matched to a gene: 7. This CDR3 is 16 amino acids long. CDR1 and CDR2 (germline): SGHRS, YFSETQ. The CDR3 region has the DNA TGCGCCAGCAGCTTGGGACCAGCGGGGGGTTTCAATGAGCAGTTCTTC. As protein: CASSLGPAGGFNEQFF.